By its share, the clone carrying this T cell receptor (beta chain) is medium-sized. The antigen remains unidentified. From germline, CDR1 is MDHEN and CDR2 SYDVKM. V was cut by 5 bases and J by 3 bases, with 17 bases left in between. The CDR3 runs to 15 residues. The data originate from a study of early T cells in non-severe SARS-CoV-2 infection. On the study more broadly: The authors sequenced bulk RNA from unsorted whole blood, leaving chains unpaired. Regarding the study as a whole: Private and CD4 specificities were missed by VDJdb matching, which favored anti-spike CD8 responses.

Unique molecular identifiers tagged individual cDNA molecules. Via MiXCR, TCRdb re-called the 5' RACE reads, giving one row per CDR3 protein. The repertoire consists of over 75,000 distinct CDR3 sequences, with around 14% occurring once and the leading ten covering over 2%. The sequence was collected from an adult who was a healthcare worker with PCR-confirmed SARS-CoV-2 infection or an uninfected control (not recorded which). Sequencing was done on a sample of whole blood. The chain combines TRBV28 with TRBJ2-7; either TRBD1 or TRBD2 may fit D (5 bases each). CDR3 residues: CASSAASRGNYEQYF. DNA of the CDR3: TGTGCCAGCAGTGCCGCTAGCCGGGGCAACTACGAGCAGTACTTC.